This TCR beta chain was sequenced for a study of shared clonotypes between healthy human individuals. Regarding the study as a whole: Blood was the sole source, and tissue repertoires probably differ.

CD45RA-negative memory and CD45RA+ naive subsets were split from the CD4+ cells. Comments on this clone: The target antigen is unknown.

Sequenced by immunoSEQ multiplex PCR; TCRdb stores in-frame clones only, minus some. The sample carries over 2 million clones, approximately 90% recorded once. Germline V gene data show CDR1 as MDHEN and CDR2 as SYDVKM. The CDR3 is 13 amino acids. V was clipped by 4 bases and J by 8 bases, with 14 bases between them. The sequenced sample was naive CD4+ T cells from PBMCs. Subset indicated: CD45RA+ positively selected. The source of this sequence is a young man in good health. Some clones in this sample may be carry-over from other donors' samples. The V and J genes are TRBV28 and TRBJ1-1; TRBD1 is a possible D gene (5 bases). Written as DNA, the CDR3 is TGTGCCAGCAGTTCTCCAGGGTATCTGGAAGCTTTCTTT. Translating gives CASSSPGYLEAFF.